This section outlines one T cell receptor (beta chain) sequence together with its context. Profiling relied on immunoSEQ multiplex PCR, and the TCRdb table lists in-frame clones only, not all of them. The data show approximately 300,000 clones, with 92% seen just once and less than 20% held by the top ten. Germline assignment: CDR1 MNHEY and CDR2 SMNVEV (reference sequence). Trimming removed 5 bases at V and 0 bases at J, with 8 bases between. This CDR3 has 14 residues. The sample comes from a study of blood T cell repertoires in COVID-19. This chain links TRBV27 with TRBJ2-1; D gene ambiguous. The sequencing input was PBMCs or T cells enriched from blood (not recorded which). The TCR was taken from a woman aged 25 to 39 who had recovered from COVID-19. As DNA, the CDR3 is TGTGCCAGCAGTCACACCCTCTCCTACAATGAGCAGTTCTTC. Protein product: CASSHTLSYNEQFF.